Included here is one T cell receptor beta chain sequence, with context. The specificity of this receptor is unknown. Per-nucleotide qualities are absent, and no much larger clonotype sits a single base away. This entry comes from a study of cytomegalovirus exposure and HLA in healthy donors (dated by TCRdb to about 2017). Notes on the research overall: An earlier analysis of roughly 570 of the donors reported over 250 Gb of sequence data and 100 million to 120 million unique TCR beta sequences obtained from roughly 180 million T cells. In an earlier analysis of roughly 540 of the donors, high-throughput TCR beta sequencing was used to judge whether each TCR beta V gene segment behaved as functional or pseudogenic. Of the roughly 400 genotyped donors, about 80% fell in the genetic ancestry cluster associated with self-reported Caucasian donors. Typing coverage differed by locus: A, B, C, DRB1 and DQB1 were typed in about 620-630 donors, DQA1 in approximately 520, DPA1 in over 600, and DPB1 in roughly 450. The study was designed to test whether signatures of past pathogen exposure could be identified by cataloging public T cell receptors. Among roughly 400 genotyped donors of the cohort, an average of around 240,000 unique TCR beta nucleotide sequences were sequenced per donor, around 20% of them non-productive. A separate validation cohort of roughly 120 different subjects was used in addition to the roughly 640-subject first cohort. Because of strong linkage in the cohort, five DR-DQ haplotypes were treated as single units for association and clustering. A later genetic analysis used genome-wide SNP genotypes for about 60% of the roughly 670 donors, treating that subset as a discovery cohort. The T cell repertoires of under 700 subjects were profiled by immunosequencing and related to cytomegalovirus serostatus. In the later analysis, no new phenotypic data were used to find candidate immune exposures; instead, reliance was placed on TCR beta sequences and their occurrence across donors. Roughly 300 gigabases of sequencing data and around 80 million unique TCR sequences made up an early release that covered 640 HLA-typed donors. HLA typing covered class I and class II loci at four-digit resolution. A later analysis re-examined previously published TCR beta repertoires from over 500 donors and added high-resolution HLA genotyping to investigate patterns of TCR occurrence. High-throughput TCR immunosequencing, statistical association of individual TCRs with disease status, and machine learning were combined to predict cytomegalovirus infection status. Donor age, sex, ethnicity and CMV serostatus were compiled together with the repertoire data. Every repertoire in the discovery cohort had been generated on one and the same sequencing platform.

The library was built by means of the immunoSEQ multiplex PCR assay. For the multiplex PCR, a mixture combining 60 forward primers for TCR Vbeta segments and 13 reverse primers for TCR Jbeta segments was used. A multiplex PCR assay on genomic DNA amplified the CDR3 region of rearranged TCR beta genes. The Illumina HiSeq System was used to sequence the amplified TCR beta libraries as 87-base-pair reads. Regarding the original processing steps: A later analysis tallied about 77 million unique TCR beta chains across the 700 or so repertoires, and some 10 million of those chains were shared by two or more donors. Raw reads were error-corrected and collapsed into unique sequences with a nearest-neighbor algorithm that merged closely related sequences to remove PCR and sequencing errors. Alignment of CDR3 sequences to IMGT reference sequences was used to assign V, D and J gene segments. For a sequence to be retained, a match of at least six nucleotides to both a V gene segment and a J gene segment was required. A rearrangement counted as productive if the CDR3 had no stop codons and remained in frame with V and J, and every other rearrangement counted as non-productive. Following IMGT convention, CDR3 was defined as the stretch from the second conserved V-encoded cysteine up to the conserved J-encoded phenylalanine. Sequences without an unambiguous match to a single V gene segment were excluded from the earlier analysis of approximately 600 of the donors. An earlier analysis of 450 to 650 of the donors called V segments functional above 56.7% productive rearrangements and segregating when the between-donor standard deviation exceeded 5%. A statistical classification framework was developed to diagnose cytomegalovirus status using the catalog of TCR beta chain sequences. In a later analysis, TCR nucleotide sequences were compared against IMGT/GENE-DB human TR gene sequences so that V and J genes could be assigned. Using the TCRdist pipeline, a later analysis assigned CDR3 sequences along with most-parsimonious VDJ recombination scenarios. In a later analysis, each TCR beta chain was defined by its CDR3 amino acid sequence together with its V-gene family, and reads without a unique V-gene family were excluded. A later analysis removed several hundred highly shared, low-generation-probability nucleotide sequences to deal with suspected cross-contamination and a sequencing artifact. In a later analysis, a clonal expansion index was calculated for each public chain from normalized within-repertoire ranks of inferred template counts. Generation probabilities in a later analysis came from a VDJ recombination model fitted to out-of-frame rearrangements, and those results were checked against IGoR. In a later analysis, TCR-TCR, TCR-HLA and TCR-CMV co-occurrence was scored with hypergeometric tests, and a repertoire-size bias correction was applied to TCR pairs. False discovery rates were estimated in a later analysis by permuting HLA or CMV assignments 20 times. In a later analysis, co-occurring TCRs were grouped using DBSCAN, with TCRdist sequence similarity added in when clustering inside HLA-allele-positive subsets. Repertoires with fewer than 30,000 or more than 120,000 public chains were left out of co-occurrence clustering, as were four to six repertoires with anomalous nucleotide sharing. TCRdb's version of the immuneACCESS table is confined to in-frame rearrangements and falls short of the full clone set. An unresolved V gene accounts for under half of the shortfall where checked; the remainder is of unknown origin. Clone size and the V and J calls come from that table; the DNA yielded D and trimming. The sample data list around 120,000 clones, and roughly three fifths of these were observed just once. Jointly, the top ten make up over 3.5% of the sample.

Results and caveats for the whole study, not just this receptor: Presence/absence analyses assumed roughly uniform sequencing depth across donors, an assumption that may not hold. Assigning TCR associations to individual alleles was difficult when HLA alleles, especially DR and DQ, strongly co-occurred. Correlated functional status among segregating V segments might be attributable to linkage disequilibrium, but an unknown experimental factor could not be ruled out. Because the 87-base-pair reads could not distinguish some IMGT-functional V segments, including TRBV6-2 and TRBV6-3, those segments were excluded. The sequencing pipeline was judged likely to have produced a cluster of highly shared sequence variants as a technical artifact. The study gave a list of 150 to 200 TCR beta chains associated with cytomegalovirus. In a later analysis, several top co-occurrence clusters were reported to appear linked to parvovirus B19, influenza, CMV and Epstein-Barr virus. Because counts were too low, seventeen rarely observed V segments, including chromosome 9 orphons, were excluded from the earlier analysis of around 590 of the donors. V-gene and J-gene trimming of TCR beta chains was associated with a missense DCLRE1C variant in a later genetic analysis, and the association was replicated in an independent cohort. In an earlier analysis of 587 of the donors, most TCR beta V segments appeared in productive rearrangements about 87% or about 30% of the time, broadly matching IMGT annotations. In this cohort, only TCR beta chains were sequenced, and detectable features were limited by the absence of alpha or paired-chain data. The authors suggested that the approach could potentially be generalized to other disease states and immunological phenotypes. Because some donors lacked HLA typing at each locus, the association tests relied only on the typed subset. According to a later analysis, most CMV-associated TCR beta chains appeared to be HLA-restricted, and the HLA associations seemed to be driven largely by CMV exposure. Cytomegalovirus status was reported to be diagnosed by the classifier with high specificity and sensitivity in both the original and validation cohorts. Specific HLA alleles were associated with about 17,000 TCR beta sequences at a false discovery rate of 0.05 in a later analysis. Compared with equally common non-associated chains, HLA-associated TCR beta chains in a later analysis were more clonally expanded and had lower generation probabilities. A further reported finding was that TCR beta sequences accurately predicted the HLA-A and HLA-B alleles for most subjects in the first cohort. While some public TCRs were present in many individuals, most TCR sequences turned up only very rarely across donors. CMV serostatus was the only immune exposure information available for the cohort. In a later analysis, TCR association rates were found to vary across HLA loci, with the most associated TCRs seen for DRB1 alleles and the fewest for HLA-C alleles. In vitro tests confirmed that a few of the cytomegalovirus-associated TCR beta chains recognize cytomegalovirus antigens. According to a later genetic analysis, donors in an Asian-associated ancestry cluster had fewer N-insertions in productive TCRs than the approximately 700-donor mean.

Relative to germline, V is 7 bases shorter and J is 8 bases shorter, with 18 bases between their ends. The germline V gene encodes CDR1 SNHLY and CDR2 FYNNEI. The CDR3 goes from the cysteine to the phenylalanine over 14 residues. Just the 42-base CDR3 DNA is kept, in frame starting at base 1. The cohort comprised fewer than 750 healthy bone marrow donors. All cohort members were sampled while nominally healthy, although unrecorded immune exposures were likely present. The donor tested CMV seropositive and was one of the 289 seropositive cohort members. A peripheral blood sample was collected from each donor, and TCR beta sequencing was performed on peripheral blood mononuclear cells. Genomic DNA extraction from the blood cell samples was performed with the Qiagen DNeasy Blood Extraction Kit.

Sequencing was carried out using PBMCs. The chain uses TRBV2 and TRBJ2-1; a tentative D call is TRBD2 (7 bases match). This TCR was sampled from a man aged 25-45 years in good health and CMV-seropositive. This receptor carries the CDR3 CASKALRGADEQFF. Read as DNA, the sequence is TGTGCCAGCAAAGCCCTCCGGGGGGCGGATGAGCAGTTCTTC.